One and the same sample provided the 8 T cell receptor beta chains below, sequenced in a study of neoadjuvant anti-PD-1 for oral cavity cancer. Time point noted: after neoadjuvant nivolumab, at surgical resection. Clones were read by immunoSEQ multiplex PCR, and TCRdb kept only the in-frame ones, dropping some. The sample has 37,000 or so clones, 35% to 40% seen once. The sequencing here drew on tumor tissue, taken after nivolumab (anti-PD-1) treatment. The receptors stem from a person aged 35-79 years with oral cavity squamous cell carcinoma.

A few counts support this clone. The CDR3 sequence is CSVSTGGGNTIYF. CDR3 DNA: TGCAGCGTCTCTACCGGGGGTGGAAACACCATATATTTT. The chain couples TRBV29-1 to TRBJ1-3, with a weak D call TRBD1 (5 bases). V lost 6 bases and J 3 bases, leaving 12 bases between the germline ends. Germline CDR1 is SQVTM and CDR2 is ANQGSEA. The CDR3 spans 13 residues.

The V and J genes are TRBV7-8 and TRBJ2-1; possibly TRBD2 for D (6 bases). The CDR3 loop spans 18 amino acids. The germline V gene has CDR1 SGHVS and CDR2 FQNEAQ. V was shortened by 6 bases and J by 7 bases, with 28 bases between the two germline ends. The CDR3 loop reads CASSFPYLTSGLGNEQFF. In nucleotides, the CDR3 is TGTGCCAGCAGTTTTCCCTACCTGACTAGTGGATTAGGAAATGAGCAGTTCTTC.

The V call is TRBV5-8, the J call TRBJ1-6, with TRBD1 as a possible D gene (5 bases). Germline assignment: CDR1 SGHTS and CDR2 YDEGEE. V lost 1 base and J 0 bases, leaving 11 bases between the germline ends. There are 17 residues in the CDR3. The CDR3 sequence is CASSLIADSSYNSPLHF. In DNA, the CDR3 is TGTGCCAGCAGCTTGATAGCAGACAGCTCCTATAATTCACCCCTCCACTTT.

This clone has a handful of counts. The chain has TRBV5-1 and TRBJ2-7; 10 bases fit TRBD1. Germline lookup yields CDR1 SGHRS and CDR2 YFSETQ. V shed 4 bases, J shed 6 bases, and the junction held 7 bases outside the gene matches. The CDR3 covers 14 residues. In DNA form, the CDR3 reads TGCGCCAGCAGCCGGGACAGGGGACAGGGCGAGCAGTACTTC. Translating it yields CASSRDRGQGEQYF.

The genes are TRBV7-2 and TRBJ1-5; TRBD1 agrees at 9 bases. The V segment lost 1 base and the J segment 9 bases; nucleotides outside the gene matches: 7. Germline CDR1 reads SGHTA; CDR2 reads FQGNSA. CDR3 length: 15 amino acids. This CDR3 is CASSLGGGTGRPQHF. DNA of the CDR3: TGTGCCAGCAGCTTAGGTGGGGGGACAGGGCGGCCCCAGCATTTT. Variable domain in full (rest from reference TRBV7-2 and TRBJ1-5): GAGVSQSPSNKVTEKGKDVELRCDPISGHTALYWYRQSLGQGLEFLIYFQGNSAPDKSGLPSDRFSAERTGGSVSTLTIQRTQQEDSAVYLCASSLGGGTGRPQHFGDGTRLSIL.

This clone has only a few counts. J is TRBJ1-2 and V is TRBV27; D is perhaps TRBD1 (6 bases). CDR3 size: 13 residues. CDR1 MNHEY and CDR2 SMNVEV come from the germline V gene (reference sequence). V was pared by 6 bases and J by 3 bases, with 11 bases between. In nucleotides, the CDR3 is TGTGCCAGCAGCCGACAGGTAGACTATGGCTACACCTTC. Translated, it gives CASSRQVDYGYTF.

This clone was found a few times. CDR3 sequence (DNA): TGTGCCAGCAGTGAGGGTGGGGTGGAGAATCAGCCCCAGCATTTT. Translation: CASSEGGVENQPQHF. The rearrangement joins TRBV6-1 to TRBJ1-5; D unresolved. Germline V lookup: CDR1 MNHNS, CDR2 SASEGT. CDR3 length equals 15 residues. Trimming removed 3 bases at V and 4 bases at J, with 13 bases between.

The DNA for the CDR3 is TGTGCCAGCAGCTTAAGCCGACAGGTTGAAGCTTTCTTT. It specifies CASSLSRQVEAFF. The V and J genes are TRBV7-3 and TRBJ1-1; a weak D match, TRBD1 (6 bases). Germline-derived CDR1 and CDR2 are SGHTA and FQGTGA. The CDR3 covers 13 residues. V shed 1 base and J shed 7 bases, with 10 bases lying between them.